Each of the 13 T cell receptor beta chains below was sequenced from the same sample in a study of T cells in Graves' hyperthyroidism and ophthalmopathy. There were TCR beta CDR3 regions amplified from RNA transcripts. In the first-round RT-PCR of the TCR CDR3, the HTBI primer set was used. One entry per CDR3 protein results from TCRdb running MiXCR on the multiplex PCR reads. The sample holds more than 250,000 distinct CDR3 sequences; over 12% are singletons and the top ten take more than 30%. The sample was blood. The source is a woman aged 45-59 years with Graves' hyperthyroidism that later progressed to Graves' ophthalmopathy.

This clonotype was seen many times. V gene TRBV28 combines with J gene TRBJ1-1; D call uncertain. Germline CDR1 reads MDHEN; CDR2 reads SYDVKM. Trimming took 4 bases from V and 1 from J, leaving 10 bases between them. This CDR3 contains 14 residues. CDR3 nucleotide sequence: TGTGCCAGCAGTTCGTTCGATACGAACACTGAAGCTTTCTTT. This gives the protein CASSSFDTNTEAFF.

The table lists this clonotype with many counts. The V call is TRBV27, the J call TRBJ1-1, with a weak D call TRBD1 (6 bases). Between the trimmed V and J ends, which lost 6 bases and 3 bases, there was a span of 20 bases. Germline CDR1 MNHEY, CDR2 SMNVEV (reference sequence). CDR3 length: 16 residues. As DNA, the CDR3 is TGTGCCAGCAGGGACTTAACAGGGATGGGTGACACTGAAGCTTTCTTT. Translating it yields CASRDLTGMGDTEAFF.

This clonotype appeared many times. The gene calls are TRBV7-9 and TRBJ1-2; D gene unclear. V lost 0 bases and J lost 6, with 5 bases in between. There are 12 residues in the CDR3. CDR1 and CDR2 from the germline V gene are SEHNR and FQNEAQ (reference sequence). The CDR3 protein is CASSLAFDGYTF. CDR3 DNA: TGTGCCAGCAGCTTAGCGTTCGATGGCTACACCTTC. Full variable domain (rest looked up from reference TRBV7-9 and TRBJ1-2): DTGVSQNPRHKITKRGQNVTFRCDPISEHNRLYWYRQTLGQGPEFLTYFQNEAQLEKSRLLSDRFSAERPKGSFSTLEIQRTEQGDSAMYLCASSLAFDGYTFGSGTRLTVV.

V and J are TRBV5-5 and TRBJ2-7, with TRBD2 matching 7 bases. The CDR3 runs to 15 residues. V lost 2 bases, J lost 2 bases, and 7 bases stayed unmatched. Per germline, CDR1 SGHKS and CDR2 YYEKEE (reference sequence). CDR3 region: CASSFALAPTYEQYF. The CDR3 bases are TGTGCCAGCAGCTTCGCACTAGCGCCTACCTACGAGCAGTACTTC. Together with reference TRBV5-5 and TRBJ2-7, the CDR3 gives the full variable domain: DAGVTQSPTHLIKTRGQQVTLRCSPISGHKSVSWYQQVLGQGPQFIFQYYEKEERGRGNFPDRFSARQFPNYSSELNVNALLLGDSALYLCASSFALAPTYEQYFGPGTRLTVT.

Notes on this clonotype: A much larger clone is a single base away; this may be a read error. As the CDR3 is not closed by the conserved phenylalanine or tryptophan, this likely results from a read error. The chain is built from TRBV28 and TRBJ2-7, with D perhaps matching TRBD1 (6 bases). The CDR3 has 13 residues. V lost 6 bases and J lost 3, with 12 bases in between. Germline lookup yields CDR1 MDHEN and CDR2 SYDVKM. The CDR3 is CASSPDRFYEQYL. The CDR3 bases are TGTGCCAGCAGCCCCGACAGGTTCTACGAGCAGTACCTC.

The table lists this clonotype with many counts. V usage is TRBV2 and J usage is TRBJ2-7; D not resolved. Germline CDR1 SNHLY, CDR2 FYNNEI. CDR3 size: 14 residues. V lost 1 base and J lost 2, with 9 bases in between. The CDR3, as DNA: TGTGCCAGCAGTGAAGTACCCCGAACCTACGAGCAGTACTTC. Translating gives CASSEVPRTYEQYF. The full variable domain, with the rest looked up from reference TRBV2 and TRBJ2-7, is EPEVTQTPSHQVTQMGQEVILRCVPISNHLYFYWYRQILGQKVEFLVSFYNNEISEKSEIFDDQFSVERPDGSNFTLKIRSTKLEDSAMYFCASSEVPRTYEQYFGPGTRLTVT.

This clonotype occurred many times. The CDR3 DNA reads TGCAGTGCTGAGGACAGGGTCGAGAGTCAGCCCCAGCATTTT. It encodes CSAEDRVESQPQHF. This chain joins TRBV20-1 and TRBJ1-5, with 8 bases lining up with TRBD1. V trimming: 5 bases; J trimming: 6 bases; junction bases outside the gene matches: 9. The CDR3 totals 14 residues. Germline values: CDR1 DFQATT, CDR2 SNEGSKA (reference sequence).

The J gene is TRBJ1-5, the V gene TRBV12-3 or TRBV12-4, with 11 positions matching TRBD1. V was pared by 6 bases and J by 5 bases, with 6 bases of the junction left unmatched. This CDR3 is built from 15 residues. The CDR3 DNA sequence: TGTGCCAGCAGCCCCCGGGACAGGGGGTATCAGCCCCAGCATTTT. Its translation: CASSPRDRGYQPQHF.

This clonotype has ten or more counts. The chain combines TRBV5-5 with TRBJ2-3; 8 nucleotides match TRBD2. The CDR3 sequence is 13 residues long. Germline CDR1 reads SGHKS; CDR2 reads YYEKEE (reference sequence). V lost 4 bases to trimming and J lost 8 bases; unmatched junction nucleotides: 6. In nucleotides, the CDR3 is TGTGCCAGCAGCGGTACAGCGGGGGTTACGCAGTATTTT. It yields the protein CASSGTAGVTQYF.

This clonotype was seen many times. The rearrangement links TRBV28 to TRBJ2-3; 7 bases agree with TRBD1. Germline assignment: CDR1 MDHEN and CDR2 SYDVKM. V shed 5 bases, J shed 5 bases, and the junction held 10 bases outside the gene matches. The CDR3 consists of 15 residues. The CDR3 loop is CASSGRGIHRDTQYF. Written as DNA, the CDR3 is TGTGCCAGCAGTGGCAGGGGGATCCACAGAGATACGCAGTATTTT.

This clonotype has at least ten counts. The V gene is TRBV28, the J gene TRBJ2-7; possible D gene TRBD1, 5 bases. CDR3 length equals 14 residues. Germline V CDR1 and CDR2: MDHEN, SYDVKM. The ends were cut back, 2 bases at V and 8 bases at J, with 16 bases in the middle. The CDR3 nucleotides read TGTGCCAGCAGTTTAGGGCAGGGAAGAATCAAGCAGTACTTC. As protein: CASSLGQGRIKQYF.

In this sample, this clonotype turned up many times. The chain combines TRBV20-1 with TRBJ2-1; D not resolved. The V and J ends lost 1 base and 15 bases respectively, with 13 bases between them. The CDR3 contains 11 residues. Germline CDR1 and CDR2: DFQATT and SNEGSKA (reference sequence). In nucleotides, the CDR3 is TGCAGTGCTAGAGCGGACGGACGGAGGTTCTTC. Protein: CSARADGRRFF.

The sample holds many counts of this clonotype. The rearrangement links TRBV6-1 to TRBJ1-2; 7 bases agree with TRBD1. CDR1 and CDR2 (germline): MNHNS, SASEGT. The CDR3 is made up of 17 amino acids. The junction had 16 bases not matched to a gene; V was cut back by 6 bases and J by 3 bases. The CDR3 DNA sequence: TGTGCCAGCAGCACTGACAGGGCCTTAGTCTTCCACTATGGCTACACCTTC. It yields the protein CASSTDRALVFHYGYTF.